This T cell receptor beta chain was documented in a study of glioma-infiltrating T cells after dendritic cell vaccination. The length of the CDR3 is 14 residues. Germline CDR1 MNHEY, CDR2 SVGAGI. Trimming left V 8 bases short and J 4 bases short, with 17 bases between. This table comes from immunoSEQ multiplex PCR, and its TCRdb copy is limited to in-frame clones, with some not included. Of about 94,000 clones in the sample, approximately 80% are singletons; the top ten hold about 5%. Documented time point: after dendritic cell vaccination, including at tumor progression/relapse. Blood PBMC samples: pre-vaccination, two weeks post third vaccination, and at tumor progression.

Sequenced here: blood, sampled after dendritic cell vaccination. This TCR came from a human donor with glioblastoma. The chain joins TRBV6-5 to TRBJ1-2, with D tentatively TRBD1 (6 bases). The CDR3 here is CASYQTGRGYGYTF. The CDR3 region has the DNA TGTGCCAGCTATCAGACGGGCAGGGGCTATGGCTACACCTTC.